This T cell receptor beta chain originates from a study of blood T cell repertoires in COVID-19. As for the study in general: From T cells, B-cell-depleted T cells, or PBMCs came the material, which was cDNA or gDNA.

Germline CDR1 SGHDN, CDR2 FVKESK. The CDR3 sequence is 13 residues long. Turning to this clone: Germline and junction disagree at one end, which may indicate a read error.

Assay: immunoSEQ multiplex PCR; the TCRdb copy retains only in-frame clones and omits some. The table has about 160,000 clones, 82% seen once. This TCR was sampled from a woman aged 80 or older with active or convalescent COVID-19. This sequence joins TRBV14 and TRBJ1-1; D is unclear. Sequences were obtained from peripheral blood. The DNA of the CDR3 is TGTGCCAGCAGCCCCGACTTGGATTCTGAGGCTTTCTTT. It specifies CASSPDLDSEAFF.